Presented here are 5 T cell receptor beta chains from one specimen sequenced in a study of T cell repertoires in cytomegalovirus infection. TCRdb itself ran the reads through MiXCR, one entry per CDR3 protein. The sample has roughly 720,000 distinct CDR3 sequences, 35% to 40% seen once. Material: PBMCs. All receptors derive from a human donor in good health (CMV status not recorded). Some clones in this sample may be carry-over from other donors' samples.

The chain is built from TRBV5-1 and TRBJ2-3; D call uncertain. There are 14 residues in the CDR3. Looked up from germline, CDR1 is SGHRS and CDR2 is YFSETQ. The V end lost 3 bases, the J end lost 4 bases, and 12 bases lay between the germline ends. The CDR3 DNA reads as TGCGCCAGCAGCTCAAGTGAGACGGCAGATACGCAGTATTTT. As protein: CASSSSETADTQYF.

The chain couples TRBV28 to TRBJ2-2; D is perhaps TRBD1 or TRBD2 (5 bases each). The V end lost 5 bases, the J end lost 4 bases, and 11 bases lay between the germline ends. Germline V CDR1 and CDR2: MDHEN, SYDVKM. CDR3 length equals 14 residues. CDR3 sequence (DNA): TGTGCCAGCAGTAGTCAGGGACGCACCGGGGAGCTGTTTTTT. This translates into CASSSQGRTGELFF. The entire variable domain, with the rest obtained from reference TRBV28 and TRBJ2-2, is as follows: DVKVTQSSRYLVKRTGEKVFLECVQDMDHENMFWYRQDPGLGLRLIYFSYDVKMKEKGDIPEGYSVSREKKERFSLILESASTNQTSMYLCASSSQGRTGELFFGEGSRLTVL.

V is TRBV27 and J is TRBJ2-3; TRBD1 or TRBD2 may be the D gene (5 bases each). Looked up from germline, CDR1 is MNHEY and CDR2 is SMNVEV (reference sequence). V lost 7 bases and J 1 base, leaving 15 bases between the germline ends. The CDR3 has 15 amino acids. The CDR3 bases are TGTGCCAGCAATCTGCAGGGACCGCGCACAGATACGCAGTATTTT. It specifies CASNLQGPRTDTQYF.

The CDR3 DNA reads TGTGCCAGCAGTTTCCGCCTGGGCTCACCCCTCCACTTT. Translating gives CASSFRLGSPLHF. This chain links TRBV28 with TRBJ1-6; D remains unclear. V dropped 3 bases and J dropped 10 bases, with 10 bases sitting between them. Germline CDR1 MDHEN, CDR2 SYDVKM. The CDR3 sequence is 13 residues long.

This clonotype was observed a handful of times. V gene TRBV7-3 combines with J gene TRBJ1-1, with D possibly being TRBD1 (5 bases). V lost 1 base and J lost 1, with 13 bases in between. The CDR3 extends over 16 amino acids. CDR1 is SGHTA, CDR2 FQGTGA, per germline. The CDR3 DNA is TGTGCCAGCAGCTTAAATTCCGGGGACTCGAACACTGAAGCTTTCTTT. It encodes CASSLNSGDSNTEAFF.